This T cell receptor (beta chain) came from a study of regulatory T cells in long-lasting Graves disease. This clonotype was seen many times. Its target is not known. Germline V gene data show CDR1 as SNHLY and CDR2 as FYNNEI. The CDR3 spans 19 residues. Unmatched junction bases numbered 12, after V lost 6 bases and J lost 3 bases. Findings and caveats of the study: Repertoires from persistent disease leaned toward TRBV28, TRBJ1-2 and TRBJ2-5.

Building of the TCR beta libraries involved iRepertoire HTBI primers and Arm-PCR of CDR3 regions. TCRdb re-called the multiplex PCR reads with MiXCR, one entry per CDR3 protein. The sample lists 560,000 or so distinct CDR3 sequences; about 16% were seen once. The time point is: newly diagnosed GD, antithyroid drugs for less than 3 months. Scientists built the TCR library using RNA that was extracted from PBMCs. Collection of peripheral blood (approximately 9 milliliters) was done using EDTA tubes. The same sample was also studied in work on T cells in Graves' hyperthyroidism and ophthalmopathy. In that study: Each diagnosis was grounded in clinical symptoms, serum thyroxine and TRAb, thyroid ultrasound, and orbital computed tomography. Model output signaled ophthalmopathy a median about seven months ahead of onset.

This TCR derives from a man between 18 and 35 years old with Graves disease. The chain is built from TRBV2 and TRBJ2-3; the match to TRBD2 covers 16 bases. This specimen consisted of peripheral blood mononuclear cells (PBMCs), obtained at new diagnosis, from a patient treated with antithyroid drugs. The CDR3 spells CASRLAGTSGRAQTDTQYF. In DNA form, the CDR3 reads TGTGCCAGCAGATTAGCCGGGACTAGCGGGAGGGCCCAGACAGATACGCAGTATTTT.